The clone carrying this T cell receptor (beta chain) was picked up a small number of times. TCRdb itself ran the RT-PCR reads through MiXCR, one entry per CDR3 protein. The sample holds about 570,000 distinct CDR3 sequences, over 9% seen once. The CDR3 spans 12 residues. V lost 7 bases to trimming and J lost 2 bases, with 12 bases between them. Germline-derived CDR1 and CDR2 are SQVTM and ANQGSEA. The data belong to a study of response to subunit inactivated influenza vaccine. The same specimen was also included in a second study, on T cells expressing NK-cell markers. That work adds: cDNA encoding TCR beta was synthesized via 5'RACE template switching incorporating UMIs. The TCR beta repertoires were obtained from sorted CD3+CD56+NKG2C+, CD3+CD56+NKG2C- and CD3+CD56-NKG2C+ T cells. In more than 5 donors, dominant CD3+CD56+NKG2C+ clones formed 1.0-7.0% of CD8+ cells.

This receptor was taken from a man in his forties or fifties who received an inactivated influenza vaccine. J is TRBJ2-7 and V is TRBV29-1; D gene unclear. The sample was PBMCs from blood, taken on the day of vaccination. The CDR3 here is CSAGEVPYEQYF. CDR3 DNA sequence: TGCAGCGCCGGAGAAGTCCCCTACGAGCAGTACTTC.